This TCR beta chain emerged from a study of Graves' ophthalmopathy and Graves' hyperthyroidism (dated by TCRdb to about 2018). For context, the study as a whole: Peripheral blood was collected at initial diagnosis, before any treatment. In roughly six hyperthyroidism patients, T-cell repertoires of thyroid tissue and blood were compared. Once sampling was done, hyperthyroidism patients were given methimazole at a starting dose of 30 mg daily, while ophthalmopathy patients were given high-dose intravenous methylprednisolone. The study used TCR beta repertoire signatures to distinguish Graves' ophthalmopathy from Graves' hyperthyroidism and to predict progression to ophthalmopathy. In total, approximately 130 blood samples were TCR-sequenced: 40 to 45 ophthalmopathy, some 75 hyperthyroidism and about 17 hyperthyroidism-to-ophthalmopathy patients. The 100 discovery patients were divided at random into training and test sets in a 7:3 ratio. For independent validation, a separate cohort was made up of some 18 hyperthyroidism patients plus 17 patients who later progressed from hyperthyroidism to ophthalmopathy. A discovery set of about 99 patients (roughly 43 ophthalmopathy, 57 stable hyperthyroidism) was enrolled to explore V-J signatures distinguishing ophthalmopathy from hyperthyroidism.

TCR beta CDR3 regions were amplified from RNA transcripts for repertoire sequencing. The first round was an RT-PCR using HTBI primers with the Qiagen OneStep RT-PCR kit, and this first round was followed by a second-round multiplex PCR, then size selection and purification. Sequencing of the libraries was carried out on an Illumina HiSeq2000 in paired-end mode with 100 bp reads. The original pipeline was this. SOAPnuke was used to process the reads, throwing out any read that had adapters, had uncalled bases, had a mean Phred below 15, or lacked an exact constant-primer or identifier match. COPE v1.2.5 was used to merge high-quality paired reads. Each unique nucleotide sequence was defined as a clonotype, and clonotypes were aligned to IMGT TRB V, D and J references with MiTCR v1.1. The analysis was limited to V-J combinations with a frequency above 0.0001, which together covered 99.2% of the repertoires. For each V-J combination, a TCR clonal expansion and chaos score was defined as the ratio of F50 clonal expansion to chaos observed in the TCRdist matrix. Welch's t-statistics and random forest were used to reduce the features to approximately 13 V-J combinations, which were then used as input to a naive Bayes classifier. The similarity between thyroid and blood repertoires was quantified using the Morisita-Horn index. TCRdb cleaned the public reads at Q25 with fastp, built clones with MiXCR and kept in-frame beta chains. Identical CDR3 proteins give one entry, which carries the most common genes and DNA. Clone size and V and J calls follow TCRdb, not the original study. This sample is represented by a few hundred thousand distinct CDR3 sequences; under 25% of them were singletons. The ten largest clones add up to approximately 3.2% of the sample.

A patient counted as having stable hyperthyroidism if there was no progression to ophthalmopathy within 18 months of follow-up. The hyperthyroidism patients were 18 to 65 years old and newly diagnosed, with a disease duration of less than 2 months. Anyone with other autoimmune diseases, uncontrolled infections, pregnancy or lactation was excluded from the study. Diagnosis was based on clinical symptoms, serum thyroxine, TRAb, thyroid ultrasound and orbital computed tomography. PBMCs were isolated from 8 to 10 ml of fresh peripheral blood by Ficoll-Paque density gradient centrifugation. Trizol reagent was used to extract the total RNA, and its quality was then checked on an Agilent 2100 Bioanalyzer. CDR1 and CDR2, per the germline V gene, are MNHEY and SVGEGT. Counted from cysteine to phenylalanine, this CDR3 has 17 amino acids. The retained sequence is limited to the CDR3, 51 bases, with the frame set at the first base. Cut back by 3 bases and 0 bases, the V and J ends lie 17 bases apart.

This clonotype was recorded many times. Its antigen remains undetermined. Within one base of it there is no much larger clone, and no base qualities were kept. Study-level results and caveats: In validation, the model predicted ophthalmopathy progression with 70.59% sensitivity and roughly 72% specificity; some twelve predicted patients were CT-confirmed with GO in a median of roughly 6.8 months. In cross-validation, the 13-signature model distinguished ophthalmopathy from stable hyperthyroidism with about 90% sensitivity and roughly 81% specificity, and in the test set the corresponding values were about 80% and 75%. No statistical method was used to set the sample size in advance, and the investigators knew which group each participant was assigned to. Most expanded thyroid clonotypes with a frequency above 0.001 also appeared in blood, which suggests that blood repertoires may reflect the immune response in the thyroid.

The sequence derives from a woman younger than 35 with stable Graves' hyperthyroidism. Donor details come from another sample of the same person, matched by shared clones. The sequenced sample was peripheral blood. In this chain, TRBV6-2 or TRBV6-3 is recombined with TRBJ1-1, with TRBD1 perhaps the D gene, on 6 matching bases. The DNA sequence reads TGTGCCAGCAGTTATTGTTGTTTCGGACAGTTGAACACTGAAGCTTTCTTT. This encodes CASSYCCFGQLNTEAFF.